The clone carrying this TCR beta chain was observed many times. Documented time point: newly diagnosed GD, antithyroid drugs for less than 3 months. Isolated PBMC RNA provided the starting material for the TCR library. Per the germline V gene, CDR1 is MNHNS and CDR2 is SASEGT. V dropped 6 bases and J dropped 7; count of bases not matched to a gene: 8. The CDR3 has 14 residues. This record comes from a study of regulatory T cells in long-lasting Graves disease. Researchers made TCR beta libraries by using iRepertoire HTBI primers and running Arm-PCR on CDR3 regions. One entry per CDR3 protein results from TCRdb running MiXCR on the multiplex PCR reads. Altogether some 320,000 distinct CDR3 sequences are present, 15% to 20% being singletons, with the ten largest covering less than 45%.

The sample was peripheral blood mononuclear cells (PBMCs), taken at new diagnosis, from a patient treated with antithyroid drugs. V usage is TRBV6-1 and J usage is TRBJ1-4, with 7 nucleotides matching TRBD1. This sequence originates from a female donor with Graves disease. The CDR3 sequence: CASRGGQLSEKLFF. The DNA for the CDR3 is TGTGCCAGCAGGGGGGGACAGCTCTCTGAAAAACTGTTTTTT.